This TCR beta chain came from a study of T-cell reconstitution after alpha-beta-depleted transplantation in children. CDR1 is SGHTA and CDR2 is FQGTGA in the germline V gene. The CDR3 sequence is 15 residues long. V was pared by 0 bases and J by 7 bases, with 12 bases between. This clonotype was detected only a few times. Unique molecular identifiers were incorporated during preparation of the TCRbeta library. TCRdb re-called the PCR reads with MiXCR, one entry per CDR3 protein. This table has 450,000 to 600,000 distinct CDR3 sequences, around 18% appearing once. This clonotype originated in a human donor who donated a stem cell graft to a child with acute lymphoblastic leukemia. The sample consisted of PBMCs from the stem cell graft donor, taken from the stem cell graft. The V call is TRBV7-3, the J call TRBJ2-2, with a weak D call TRBD2 (5 bases). In DNA form, the CDR3 reads TGTGCCAGCAGCTTAACGAGGGCCGTAAGCGGGGAGCTGTTTTTT. Protein: CASSLTRAVSGELFF.